This T cell receptor (beta chain) came from a study of blood T cell repertoires in COVID-19. Whole-study context: T cells, B-cell-depleted T cells, or PBMCs supplied cDNA or gDNA.

While infection was still active, Seattle patients were enrolled and then followed longitudinally. Method: immunoSEQ multiplex PCR; TCRdb's copy keeps in-frame clones and lacks some. This table has fewer than 400,000 clones, roughly 88% appearing once. The sequenced sample consisted of peripheral blood. This receptor was identified in a woman aged 30 to 39 with COVID-19, enrolled during active disease.

The DNA for the CDR3 is TGTGCCAGCAAAAATTCACTAGCGGGGGCCTACAATGAGCAGTTCTTC. This encodes CASKNSLAGAYNEQFF. V gene TRBV2 combines with J gene TRBJ2-1, with 11 bases identical to TRBD2. Losses at the gene ends were 7 bases for V and 2 bases for J; bases not matched to a gene: 7. This CDR3 has 16 amino acids. The germline gives CDR1 SNHLY, CDR2 FYNNEI.